These T cell receptor beta chains were read from a single sample in a study of naive and memory T cell subsets. TCRdb re-analysed the UMI-ligation and nested PCR reads in MiXCR, keeping a single row per CDR3 protein. The table has 85,000 to 130,000 distinct CDR3 sequences, approximately 14% seen once. The sequenced sample was naive CD8+ T cells from blood. These receptor sequences come from a human donor in good health. The CDR3 runs from the conserved cysteine through the conserved F or W. Fields, in order: CDR3 DNA, CDR3 protein, V gene, clone size, D gene, J gene. D genes are given only for firm matches. Clone size, where shown, is once, few, many, or a class for clones that have expanded.

TGTGCCAGCAGAACACGACAGGGGTTGGCGAACACCGGGGAGCTGTTTTTT	CASRTRQGLANTGELFF	TRBV21-1	-	-	TRBJ2-2
TGTGCCAGCACCCCACTTCGGGACAGGGCCACTGAAGCTTTCTTT	CASTPLRDRATEAFF	TRBV28	few	TRBD1	TRBJ1-1
TGTGCCAGCAGCCCCCGTCGGACAGGGGACTACAATGAGCAGTTCTTC	CASSPRRTGDYNEQFF	TRBV7-9	many	TRBD1	TRBJ2-1
TGTGCCAGCAGCCCCCCTTTTGGCGGGAGGTCGGGCGATGAGCAGTTCTTC	CASSPPFGGRSGDEQFF	TRBV7-6	-	TRBD2	TRBJ2-1
TGTGCCAGCAGCTTTGGCAGTCCAGATACGCAGTATTTT	CASSFGSPDTQYF	TRBV7-2	-	-	TRBJ2-3
TGTGCCAGCAGTTTATGGTCAGGCGGGGATACGCAGTATTTT	CASSLWSGGDTQYF	TRBV27	-	-	TRBJ2-3
TGTGCCAGCAGCTTAGGTAGAGCAGGCTGGACTAGCGGGACTATCTACGAGCAGTACTTC	CASSLGRAGWTSGTIYEQYF	TRBV7-2	few	TRBD2	TRBJ2-7
TGTGCCAGCAGTTTAGGCTCCGGGCAAGAGACCCAGTACTTC	CASSLGSGQETQYF	TRBV28	many	-	TRBJ2-5
TGCAGTGCGTCTCTTGGGGCTAGCGGGATTGAGGCAGATACGCAGTATTTT	CSASLGASGIEADTQYF	TRBV20-1	few	TRBD2	TRBJ2-3
TGCGCCAGCAGCCAAGAGAGTAAGGGGGTCGGGAATTCCTACGAGCAGTACTTC	CASSQESKGVGNSYEQYF	TRBV4-3	-	-	TRBJ2-7
TGTGCCAGCAGCTTTATGGCCGGGGAGACCCAGTACTTC	CASSFMAGETQYF	TRBV7-9	-	-	TRBJ2-5
TGCGCCAGCAGCCAAGATGAAGGGCCGGACCGCTATGGCTACACCTTC	CASSQDEGPDRYGYTF	TRBV4-3	many	-	TRBJ1-2
TGTGCCAGCAGCGAAGGACTCACCACAGATACGCAGTATTTT	CASSEGLTTDTQYF	TRBV9	many	-	TRBJ2-3
TGCGCCAGCAGCTACGGCCGGGGGAATGAGCAGTTCTTC	CASSYGRGNEQFF	TRBV4-3	-	-	TRBJ2-1
TGTGCCAGCAGCTTACAGGATTTC	CASSLQDF	TRBV7-9	-	-	TRBJ1-2
TGTGCCAGCAGGGACAGGGGCACTGAAGCTTTCTTT	CASRDRGTEAFF	TRBV3-1	-	TRBD1	TRBJ1-1
TGTGCCAGCTTACACGGTAGGAAACACAATGAGCAGTTCTTC	CASLHGRKHNEQFF	TRBV6-2/TRBV6-3	-	-	TRBJ2-1
TGCGCCAGCAGCTTGGCCCAGTCCGGAGCCGGGGAGCTGTTTTTT	CASSLAQSGAGELFF	TRBV5-1	few	-	TRBJ2-2
TGTGCCAGTAGCCTTCAGGGACGTACTCAGCCCCAGCATTTT	CASSLQGRTQPQHF	TRBV19	few	-	TRBJ1-5
TGTGCCAGCAGTTTCCGCGGACGCTACGAGACCCAGTACTTC	CASSFRGRYETQYF	TRBV12-3/TRBV12-4	-	-	TRBJ2-5
TGTGCCAGCAGCTTGGACTGGGGGGACACTGAAGCTTTCTTT	CASSLDWGDTEAFF	TRBV5-4	many	-	TRBJ1-1
TGTGCCAGCAGCGTTCGGGACACGGGTTATGGACCCCAGCATTTT	CASSVRDTGYGPQHF	TRBV5-5	-	-	TRBJ1-5
TGTGCCAGCAAGGGAGACAGGGATAACACTGAAGCTTTCTTT	CASKGDRDNTEAFF	TRBV7-3	many	TRBD1	TRBJ1-1
TGTGCCAGCAGTTTTGGGCGCGAGGCGCGCACCGCGAGTGAGCAGTTCTTC	CASSFGREARTASEQFF	TRBV6-6	few	-	TRBJ2-1
TGTGCCAGCAGTTTCGGGGGACCGGGTTCACCCCTCCACTTT	CASSFGGPGSPLHF	TRBV27	-	-	TRBJ1-6
TGTGCCAGCAGCCAAGATAATGACAGGAGCTCCTATAATTCACCCCTCCACTTT	CASSQDNDRSSYNSPLHF	TRBV3-1	-	-	TRBJ1-6
TGTGCCAGCAGTTTGAACCGGGACAGGGAAAACACCGGGGAGCTGTTTTTT	CASSLNRDRENTGELFF	TRBV12-3/TRBV12-4	few	TRBD1	TRBJ2-2
TGCGCCAGCAGCCAAGACAGGGGCATCAATCAGCCCCAGCATTTT	CASSQDRGINQPQHF	TRBV4-3	-	-	TRBJ1-5
TGTGCCAGCAGCTCGGACAGGGTAGGAAGGTCCACTGAAGCTTTCTTT	CASSSDRVGRSTEAFF	TRBV6-2/TRBV6-3	-	TRBD1	TRBJ1-1
TGTGCCAGCAGCCTGGGACTAGCGAGGGGCAATGAGCAGTTCTTC	CASSLGLARGNEQFF	TRBV7-3	-	TRBD2	TRBJ2-1
TGTGCCAGCAGTTGGCGACAACTTAGCACCGGGGAGCTGTTTTTT	CASSWRQLSTGELFF	TRBV27	-	-	TRBJ2-2
TGTGCCAGCAGTACACAATCTCTGGCAATTGCCAAAAACATTCAGTACTTC	CASSTQSLAIAKNIQYF	TRBV11-2	-	-	TRBJ2-4
TGCAGCGTTGAAGTGGGGTTTGGGCACACAGATACGCAGTATTTT	CSVEVGFGHTDTQYF	TRBV29-1	few	-	TRBJ2-3
TGCGCCAGCAGCTTCATCGACAGGGACCACGAGCAGTACTTC	CASSFIDRDHEQYF	TRBV5-1	once	TRBD1	TRBJ2-7
TGCGCCAGCAGCCAGAGGACGGTAAACTCCTACAATGAGCAGTTCTTC	CASSQRTVNSYNEQFF	TRBV4-3	-	-	TRBJ2-1
TGTGCCAGCAGCCAAGCCAACAGGAACACTGAAGCTTTCTTT	CASSQANRNTEAFF	TRBV3-1	once	-	TRBJ1-1
TGCGCCAGCAGCTTGGCGGGGCGGACATATGGCTACACCTTC	CASSLAGRTYGYTF	TRBV5-1	-	-	TRBJ1-2
TGTGCCAGTAGTACGGCTAGCGGGTACTACAATGAGCAGTTCTTC	CASSTASGYYNEQFF	TRBV19	few	TRBD2	TRBJ2-1
TGTGCCAGCAGTTATCGGCAGCGTTATGGCTACACCTTC	CASSYRQRYGYTF	TRBV6-2/TRBV6-3	-	-	TRBJ1-2
TGTGCCAGCAGCTTCGCCGGGAGTGAGAGCTACGAGCAGTACTTC	CASSFAGSESYEQYF	TRBV7-8	-	-	TRBJ2-7
TGTGCCAGCGGGGGGCAGGGGGCGAGAGAGACCCAGTACTTC	CASGGQGARETQYF	TRBV28	-	TRBD1	TRBJ2-5